One sample yielded the 9 T cell receptor beta chains listed below, sequenced in a study of cytomegalovirus exposure and HLA in healthy donors. Both 60 Vbeta primers and 13 Jbeta primers went into the PCR. Assay used: immunoSEQ multiplex PCR; TCRdb lists only in-frame clones, some missing. The table shows almost 200,000 clones, with roughly 79% occurring only once. What was sequenced was PBMCs. These receptors were taken from a man aged 30 to 39 in good health and CMV-seronegative.

This clone was counted only a few times. This sequence joins TRBV7-9 and TRBJ1-6; possibly TRBD1 for D (6 bases). This CDR3 is 14 amino acids long. CDR1 and CDR2 from the germline V gene are SEHNR and FQNEAQ (reference sequence). With 5 bases removed from V and 6 bases from J, the gap between germline ends came to 11 bases. CDR3 sequence: CASSLGQRNSPLHF. The DNA for the CDR3 is TGTGCCAGCAGCCTTGGACAGCGTAATTCACCCCTCCACTTT.

The V and J genes are TRBV6-5 and TRBJ2-2; TRBD1 might be the D (5 bases). The germline V gene has CDR1 MNHEY and CDR2 SVGAGI. V lost 2 bases and J lost 1, with 8 bases in between. The CDR3 loop spans 15 amino acids. This CDR3 is CASSYRGQNTGELFF. CDR3 DNA sequence: TGTGCCAGCAGTTACAGAGGACAGAACACCGGGGAGCTGTTTTTT.

V and J are TRBV27 and TRBJ2-1; a weak D match, TRBD2 (5 bases). From germline, CDR1 is MNHEY and CDR2 SMNVEV (reference sequence). The V and J ends lost 1 base and 7 bases respectively, with 11 bases between them. This CDR3 spans 14 amino acids. As DNA, the CDR3 is TGTGCCAGCAGTTTATTTAGGACTGCGAATGAGCAGTTCTTC. Translating it yields CASSLFRTANEQFF.

This clone showed up just once. This rearrangement joins TRBV5-1 to TRBJ2-7; D may be TRBD1 (6 bases). CDR3 size: 15 residues. V was shortened by 3 bases and J by 3 bases, with 16 bases between the two germline ends. Germline V gene sequence: CDR1 SGHRS, CDR2 YFSETQ. CDR3 sequence (DNA): TGCGCCAGCAGCTCTGGACAGACAGTTAACTACGAGCAGTACTTC. Its protein is CASSSGQTVNYEQYF.

The V gene is TRBV25-1, the J gene TRBJ2-5; 7 nucleotides line up with TRBD1. The CDR3 spans 15 residues. In germline, CDR1 is MGHDK, CDR2 SYGVNS. Unmatched junction bases numbered 4, after V lost 1 base and J lost 2 bases. DNA for the CDR3: TGTGCCAGCAGTGAATTTGGGACAGCTCAAGAGACCCAGTACTTC. This gives the protein CASSEFGTAQETQYF.

The rearrangement uses TRBV27 and TRBJ2-1, with 7 bases matching TRBD1. J gave up 5 bases and V 4 bases, and 2 bases lay outside the gene matches. The CDR3 sequence is 13 residues long. Germline V gene data show CDR1 as MNHEY and CDR2 as SMNVEV (reference sequence). Here the CDR3 reads CASSSTGDNEQFF. DNA for the CDR3: TGTGCCAGCAGTTCAACAGGGGACAATGAGCAGTTCTTC.

The genes are TRBV28 and TRBJ1-6; tentatively, D is TRBD1 (5 bases). The CDR3 has 15 amino acids. V was pared by 5 bases and J by 6 bases, with 14 bases between. Germline V gene lookup returns CDR1 MDHEN and CDR2 SYDVKM. The CDR3 DNA reads as TGTGCCAGCAGTCCCGGGACGGGGGTTAATTCACCCCTCCACTTT. Amino acid sequence: CASSPGTGVNSPLHF.

The chain has TRBV5-1 and TRBJ2-2; 8 positions match TRBD1. Trimming cost V 0 bases and J 5 bases; bases outside gene matches: 3. Looked up from germline, CDR1 is SGHRS and CDR2 is YFSETQ. The CDR3 covers 15 residues. The DNA for the CDR3 is TGCGCCAGCAGCTTGGGGACAGGGTTGACCGGGGAGCTGTTTTTT. Translated, it gives CASSLGTGLTGELFF.

A note on this clone: The same CDR3 can be traced to other DNA sequences in this sample. The V call is TRBV5-1, the J call TRBJ2-6; the D is unclear. V was trimmed by 0 bases and J by 0 bases, leaving 4 bases between them. The CDR3 loop spans 15 amino acids. CDR1 is SGHRS and CDR2 is YFSETQ in the germline V gene. This CDR3 is CASSLAPSGANVLTF. CDR3 nucleotides: TGCGCCAGCAGCTTGGCTCCCTCTGGGGCCAACGTCCTGACTTTC.